These 5 T cell receptor beta chains came from one sample sequenced in a study of blood T cell repertoires in COVID-19. Only in-frame clones appear in the TCRdb table, and some are missing; sequencing was by immunoSEQ multiplex PCR. The sample has 200,000 to 250,000 clones, over 70% seen once. The material sequenced was peripheral blood. The receptors shown here come from a woman aged 70-85 years with acute or convalescent COVID-19.

This clone was picked up a small number of times. The rearrangement links TRBV30 to TRBJ2-6; TRBD1 matches 12 bases. J lost 3 bases, V lost 7 bases, and 10 bases had no gene match. CDR1 is GTSNPN and CDR2 is SVGIG in the germline V gene (reference sequence). The CDR3 loop spans 17 amino acids. CDR3 amino acids: CALTRDRGLFGANVLTF. CDR3 bases: TGTGCCTTGACCCGGGACAGGGGGCTTTTTGGGGCCAACGTCCTGACTTTC.

This clone occurred once. V and J are TRBV6-2 or TRBV6-3 and TRBJ2-1, with unresolved D. CDR1 and CDR2 (germline): MNHEY, SVGEGT. The V end was cut by 2 bases, the J end by 8 bases, with 4 bases between. This CDR3 contains 11 residues. In nucleotides, the CDR3 is TGTGCCAGCAGTTACATCGATGAGCAGTTCTTC. Translation gives CASSYIDEQFF.

J is TRBJ2-7 and V is TRBV6-5; TRBD2 matches 8 bases. The CDR3 has 14 residues. V trimming: 6 bases; J trimming: 3 bases; junction bases outside the gene matches: 7. The germline CDR1 and CDR2 sequences are MNHEY and SVGAGI. The CDR3 spells CASRRLANLYEQYF. CDR3 nucleotides: TGTGCCAGCAGGAGACTAGCGAACCTCTACGAGCAGTACTTC.

This chain links TRBV24-1 with TRBJ2-4; D is uncertain. This CDR3 region has 13 residues. Germline CDR1 KGHDR, CDR2 SFDVKD. V was shortened by 4 bases and J by 8 bases, with 11 bases between the two germline ends. Here the CDR3 reads CATSDPARYIQYF. The CDR3 region has the DNA TGTGCCACCAGTGACCCAGCCAGGTACATTCAGTACTTC.

The V and J genes are TRBV2 and TRBJ2-6, with 7 positions matching TRBD2. The germline gives CDR1 SNHLY, CDR2 FYNNEI. The trim removed 7 bases at V and 2 bases at J, leaving 2 bases unmatched. The CDR3 runs 14 residues. The CDR3 sequence is CASTGLAGANVLTF. The DNA of the CDR3 is TGTGCCAGCACAGGACTAGCTGGGGCCAACGTCCTGACTTTC.